Following are 25 T cell receptor beta chains from one sample sequenced in a study of shared clonotypes between healthy human individuals. Sequencing used immunoSEQ multiplex PCR; TCRdb keeps in-frame clones, though not all of them. The data show roughly 1.4 million clones, around 98.5% seen once. The sequencing input was naive CD4+ T cells sorted from blood. The subset was: CD45RA+ positively selected. These receptor sequences come from a young man in good health.

The V gene is TRBV7-9, the J gene TRBJ2-2, with D uncertain. The germline CDR1 and CDR2 sequences are SEHNR and FQNEAQ (reference sequence). The CDR3 extends over 16 amino acids. V dropped 2 bases and J dropped 5 bases, with 15 bases sitting between them. The CDR3 region has the DNA TGTGCCAGCAGCTTATTCCTAGAAGCCCGAACCGGGGAGCTGTTTTTT. Its translation is CASSLFLEARTGELFF.

CDR3 region: CASSLARGPNEKLFF. CDR3 bases: TGTGCCAGCAGCTTAGCCAGGGGGCCTAATGAAAAACTGTTTTTT. The chain employs TRBV7-6 and TRBJ1-4; 8 nucleotides agree with TRBD1. Germline V gene lookup returns CDR1 SGHVS and CDR2 FNYEAQ. This CDR3 has 15 residues. J lost 3 bases, V lost 0 bases, and 0 bases had no gene match.

V gene TRBV9 combines with J gene TRBJ2-4; possible D gene TRBD2, 5 bases. The V end lost 0 bases, the J end lost 6 bases, and 10 bases lay between the germline ends. CDR3 length equals 14 residues. Germline assignment: CDR1 SGDLS and CDR2 YYNGEE. The CDR3 coding sequence is TGTGCCAGCAGCGTAGGTCGGGGAACAAACATTCAGTACTTC. Translating gives CASSVGRGTNIQYF.

This chain connects TRBV29-1 to TRBJ2-5, with D possibly TRBD1 on 6 matching bases. CDR1 is SQVTM, CDR2 ANQGSEA, per germline. There are 12 residues in the CDR3. V lost 6 bases and J lost 0, with 8 bases in between. The DNA of the CDR3 is TGCAGCGTAACAGGGAACCAAGAGACCCAGTACTTC. It codes for CSVTGNQETQYF. Full variable domain (remainder filled in from reference TRBV29-1 and TRBJ2-5): SAVISQKPSRDICQRGTSLTIQCQVDSQVTMMFWYRQQPGQSLTLIATANQGSEATYESGFVIDKFPISRPNLTFSTLTVSNMSPEDSSIYLCSVTGNQETQYFGPGTRLLVL.

This clone was seen a single time. The rearrangement links TRBV28 to TRBJ1-5; D might be TRBD1 (5 bases). V lost 2 bases, J lost 6 bases, and 17 bases lay in between. This CDR3 is built from 16 residues. From germline, CDR1 is MDHEN and CDR2 SYDVKM. The CDR3 here is CASSLLQGRFVQPQHF. The CDR3 DNA reads as TGTGCCAGCAGTTTACTTCAGGGCCGGTTCGTTCAGCCCCAGCATTTT.

The CDR3 spells CASSLASGAHNEQFF. In nucleotides, the CDR3 is TGCGCCAGCAGCTTGGCGAGCGGAGCTCACAATGAGCAGTTCTTC. This rearrangement joins TRBV5-1 to TRBJ2-1, with D maybe TRBD2 (5 bases). The V end lost 0 bases, the J end lost 5 bases, and 12 bases lay between the germline ends. Germline CDR1 and CDR2: SGHRS and YFSETQ. The CDR3 length is 15 residues.

Remarks on this clone: At the DNA level, this CDR3 is encoded by other sequences in the same sample as well. The chain links TRBV28 to TRBJ2-2; D not resolved. With 3 bases removed from V and 6 bases from J, the gap between germline ends came to 8 bases. CDR3 length equals 13 residues. Per germline, CDR1 MDHEN and CDR2 SYDVKM. The CDR3 nucleotides are TGTGCCAGCAGTTTGCAGGTACCCGGGGAGCTGTTTTTT. Translated, it gives CASSLQVPGELFF.

The chain joins TRBV5-1 to TRBJ2-5; no definite D call. The germline V gene has CDR1 SGHRS and CDR2 YFSETQ. Trimming took 1 base from V and 0 from J, leaving 7 bases between them. The CDR3 sequence is 14 residues long. CDR3 loop: CASSLSVHQETQYF. CDR3 DNA: TGCGCCAGCAGCTTGTCAGTACACCAAGAGACCCAGTACTTC.

The chain combines TRBV9 with TRBJ2-1; the D call may be TRBD1 or TRBD2 (6 bases each). Trimming left V 3 bases short and J 0 bases short, with 7 bases between. CDR3 length equals 14 residues. Germline CDR1 is SGDLS and CDR2 is YYNGEE. CDR3 sequence (DNA): TGTGCCAGCAGCGGGGGGGCCTCCTACAATGAGCAGTTCTTC. Protein: CASSGGASYNEQFF.

Of note for this clone: Distinct nucleotide sequences in the sample also encode this CDR3. This chain links TRBV28 with TRBJ2-1, with no clear D. The CDR3 spans 11 residues. Germline V lookup: CDR1 MDHEN, CDR2 SYDVKM. V lost 6 bases, J lost 4 bases, and 4 bases lay in between. This CDR3 is CASSTYNEQFF. The DNA for the CDR3 is TGTGCCAGCAGCACGTACAATGAGCAGTTCTTC.

The rearrangement links TRBV29-1 to TRBJ1-1; the match to TRBD1 covers 8 bases. The CDR3 totals 15 residues. From germline, CDR1 is SQVTM and CDR2 ANQGSEA. Germline trimming cut 6 bases from V and 11 bases from J; bases unmatched to any gene: 20. DNA of the CDR3: TGCAGCGTGAGATTAAAGCCGGGACAGGCGTCGATCGCTTTCTTT. This codes for CSVRLKPGQASIAFF. The complete variable domain, with remaining parts taken from reference TRBV29-1 and TRBJ1-1, reads SAVISQKPSRDICQRGTSLTIQCQVDSQVTMMFWYRQQPGQSLTLIATANQGSEATYESGFVIDKFPISRPNLTFSTLTVSNMSPEDSSIYLCSVRLKPGQASIAFFGQGTRLTVV.

This clone appeared a single time. V gene TRBV7-9 combines with J gene TRBJ1-5, with 8 positions matching TRBD1. J gave up 7 bases and V 6 bases, and 8 bases lay outside the gene matches. This CDR3 is 14 amino acids long. The germline gives CDR1 SEHNR, CDR2 FQNEAQ (reference sequence). The chain's CDR3 is CASSPTGGKQPQHF. As DNA, the CDR3 is TGTGCCAGCAGTCCTACAGGGGGGAAGCAGCCCCAGCATTTT.

This chain connects TRBV29-1 to TRBJ1-3; possible D gene TRBD1, 5 bases. The V end was cut by 7 bases, the J end by 0 bases, with 10 bases between. Per the germline V gene, CDR1 is SQVTM and CDR2 is ANQGSEA. This CDR3 is 13 amino acids long. For the CDR3, the DNA is TGCAGCGCCAACGGGGGCTCTGGAAACACCATATATTTT. Protein sequence: CSANGGSGNTIYF.

The rearrangement uses TRBV28 and TRBJ2-7; weak D call: TRBD2 (6 bases). The germline gives CDR1 MDHEN, CDR2 SYDVKM. Trimming removed 7 bases from V and 5 bases from J, with 18 bases in between. The CDR3 sequence is 14 residues long. The CDR3 protein is CASTLRRVSHEQYF. The CDR3 DNA sequence: TGTGCCAGCACCCTACGGAGGGTGAGTCACGAGCAGTACTTC.

The chain joins TRBV10-3 to TRBJ2-5; maybe TRBD2 (5 bases). The germline V gene has CDR1 ENHRY and CDR2 SYGVKD. V was clipped by 4 bases and J by 13 bases, with 19 bases between them. The CDR3 is 13 amino acids. The CDR3 here is CAISATGKGQWYF. CDR3 nucleotides: TGTGCCATCAGTGCTACGGGAAAGGGCCAATGGTACTTC.

This chain joins TRBV5-4 and TRBJ2-7; D is ambiguous. The CDR3 length is 14 residues. Germline assignment: CDR1 SGHNT and CDR2 YYREEE (reference sequence). V was clipped by 1 base and J by 4 bases, with 12 bases between them. The CDR3 here is CASSLFTAAYEQYF. In DNA form, the CDR3 reads TGTGCCAGCAGCTTGTTTACCGCCGCATACGAGCAGTACTTC.

The chain carries TRBV7-2 and TRBJ1-1, with D unclear. Germline V gene data show CDR1 as SGHTA and CDR2 as FQGNSA. V lost 5 bases and J 1 base, leaving 8 bases between the germline ends. The CDR3 length is 13 residues. DNA of the CDR3: TGTGCCAGCAGCACCAGACAGAACACTGAAGCTTTCTTT. It codes for CASSTRQNTEAFF.

The chain uses TRBV14 and TRBJ2-7; TRBD1 agrees at 8 bases. The junction had 4 bases not matched to a gene; V was cut back by 4 bases and J by 5 bases. The CDR3 consists of 13 residues. Germline V gene lookup returns CDR1 SGHDN and CDR2 FVKESK. The CDR3: CASSRAGGHEQYF. DNA for the CDR3: TGTGCCAGCAGCCGGGCAGGGGGCCACGAGCAGTACTTC.

The CDR3 loop reads CASSLGGVAGELFF. For the CDR3, the DNA is TGTGCCAGCAGCTTAGGAGGGGTGGCCGGGGAGCTGTTTTTT. V usage is TRBV13 and J usage is TRBJ2-2; D perhaps matches TRBD1 (5 bases). Germline V CDR1 and CDR2: PRHDT, FYEKMQ (reference sequence). The CDR3 extends over 14 amino acids. V lost 0 bases and J 6 bases, leaving 8 bases between the germline ends.

V usage is TRBV28 and J usage is TRBJ2-7; TRBD2 is a possible D gene (5 bases). The length of the CDR3 is 11 residues. Looked up from germline, CDR1 is MDHEN and CDR2 is SYDVKM. Trimming took 3 bases from V and 9 from J, leaving 9 bases between them. The CDR3 sequence: CASSFGSGQYF. In nucleotides, the CDR3 is TGTGCCAGCAGTTTCGGAAGCGGGCAGTACTTC. The full variable domain, its missing parts supplied by reference TRBV28 and TRBJ2-7, is DVKVTQSSRYLVKRTGEKVFLECVQDMDHENMFWYRQDPGLGLRLIYFSYDVKMKEKGDIPEGYSVSREKKERFSLILESASTNQTSMYLCASSFGSGQYFGPGTRLTVT.

The J gene is TRBJ1-1, the V gene TRBV5-4; 9 nucleotides align to TRBD1. The CDR3 runs to 18 residues. Germline values: CDR1 SGHNT, CDR2 YYREEE (reference sequence). After removal of 1 base from V and 4 bases from J, the junction contained 14 bases not matched to a gene. As DNA, the CDR3 is TGTGCCAGCAGCTTGAAGGGACAGGGTGGGGTCCGAGGCACTGAAGCTTTCTTT. Amino acid sequence: CASSLKGQGGVRGTEAFF. Combining the CDR3 with reference TRBV5-4 and TRBJ1-1 gives the whole variable domain ETGVTQSPTHLIKTRGQQVTLRCSSQSGHNTVSWYQQALGQGPQFIFQYYREEENGRGNFPPRFSGLQFPNYSSELNVNALELDDSALYLCASSLKGQGGVRGTEAFFGQGTRLTVV.

The rearrangement uses TRBV11-3 and TRBJ2-7; the D is unclear. In germline, CDR1 is SGHNT, CDR2 YENEEA. V was cut by 1 base and J by 5 bases, with 6 bases left in between. The CDR3 covers 12 residues. The CDR3, as DNA: TGTGCCAGCAGCTTAGGGGCACACGAGCAGTACTTC. This codes for CASSLGAHEQYF.

This chain uses TRBV7-2 with TRBJ2-7, with D possibly being TRBD1 (6 bases). V gave up 3 bases and J gave up 4 bases, with 16 bases separating them. CDR3 length equals 15 residues. Germline CDR1 reads SGHTA; CDR2 reads FQGNSA. This CDR3 reads CASSLTGPALYEQYF. In nucleotides, the CDR3 is TGTGCCAGCAGCTTGACAGGTCCAGCTTTATACGAGCAGTACTTC.

This rearrangement joins TRBV28 to TRBJ2-1, with 7 positions matching TRBD1. Per the germline V gene, CDR1 is MDHEN and CDR2 is SYDVKM. V dropped 5 bases and J dropped 2; count of bases not matched to a gene: 9. CDR3 length equals 16 residues. Written as DNA, the CDR3 is TGTGCCAGCAGTCCCGCGGACAGGAAGCCCTACAATGAGCAGTTCTTC. This encodes CASSPADRKPYNEQFF.

The J gene is TRBJ2-7, the V gene TRBV18; D is uncertain. Germline loops: CDR1 KGHSH, CDR2 LQKENI. The CDR3 has 15 residues. Deletions cut 1 base from V and 1 base from J, with 11 bases between. The CDR3 spells CASSPQGPLSYEQYF. CDR3 coding DNA: TGTGCCAGCTCACCACAAGGGCCCCTATCCTACGAGCAGTACTTC.